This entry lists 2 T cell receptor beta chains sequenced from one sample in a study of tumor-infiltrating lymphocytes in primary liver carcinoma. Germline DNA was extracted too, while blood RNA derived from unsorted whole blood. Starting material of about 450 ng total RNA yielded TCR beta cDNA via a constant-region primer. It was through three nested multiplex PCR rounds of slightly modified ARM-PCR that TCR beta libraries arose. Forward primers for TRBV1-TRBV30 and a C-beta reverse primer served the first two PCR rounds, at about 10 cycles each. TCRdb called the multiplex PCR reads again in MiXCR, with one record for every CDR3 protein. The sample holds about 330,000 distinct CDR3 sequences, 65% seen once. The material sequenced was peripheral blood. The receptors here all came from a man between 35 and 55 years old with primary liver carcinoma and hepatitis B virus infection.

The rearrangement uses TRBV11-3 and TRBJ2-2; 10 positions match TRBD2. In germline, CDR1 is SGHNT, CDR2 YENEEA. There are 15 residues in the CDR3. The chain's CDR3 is CTGSLIAGGTGELFF. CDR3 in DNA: TGTACCGGCAGCCTGATAGCGGGAGGCACCGGGGAGCTGTTTTTT.

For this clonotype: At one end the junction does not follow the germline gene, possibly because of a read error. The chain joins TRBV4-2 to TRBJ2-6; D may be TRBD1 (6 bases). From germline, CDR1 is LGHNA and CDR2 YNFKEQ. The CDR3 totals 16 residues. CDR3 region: CASSQDGQSGASVLTF. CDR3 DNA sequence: TGTGCCAGCAGCCAAGATGGACAGTCTGGGGCCAGCGTCCTAACTTTC.